The 10 T cell receptor beta chains below were found in one sample sequenced in a study of blood T cell repertoires in COVID-19. TCRdb's copy holds only in-frame clones and misses some; the assay was immunoSEQ multiplex PCR. This sample has just under 50,000 clones, with roughly 90% found just once. Source material: peripheral blood. Receptor source: a human donor in a cohort sampled during active COVID-19.

The V gene is TRBV18, the J gene TRBJ2-5, with 8 bases identical to TRBD2. This CDR3 region has 15 residues. J gave up 2 bases and V 6 bases, and 8 bases lay outside the gene matches. Germline V gene lookup returns CDR1 KGHSH and CDR2 LQKENI. Here the CDR3 DNA reads TGTGCCAGCTCTCGACTAGCGCAAAAACAAGAGACCCAGTACTTC. Encoded protein: CASSRLAQKQETQYF.

This chain connects TRBV2 to TRBJ1-3, with D tentatively TRBD1 (5 bases). The CDR3 is 14 amino acids. Germline-derived CDR1 and CDR2 are SNHLY and FYNNEI. V lost 6 bases and J lost 0, with 9 bases in between. CDR3: CASRTGLSGNTIYF. The CDR3 coding sequence is TGTGCCAGCAGAACAGGCCTCTCTGGAAACACCATATATTTT.

The count of this clone is one. V is TRBV10-2 and J is TRBJ1-4; D is unclear. This CDR3 is 14 amino acids long. V lost 5 bases and J lost 5, with 12 bases in between. Germline assignment: CDR1 WSHSY and CDR2 SAAADI. As DNA, the CDR3 is TGCGCCAGCAGTTTTATCGGTCGGAATGAAAAACTGTTTTTT. Its protein is CASSFIGRNEKLFF.

This chain connects TRBV5-1 to TRBJ2-2; 9 positions match TRBD2. The germline CDR1 and CDR2 sequences are SGHRS and YFSETQ. The CDR3 has 16 residues. V was pared by 1 base and J by 1 base, with 2 bases of the junction left unmatched. The CDR3 DNA reads as TGCGCCAGCAGCTTGTCTAGCGGGATGAACACCGGGGAGCTGTTTTTT. Residues: CASSLSSGMNTGELFF.

The chain joins TRBV6-5 to TRBJ2-5, with a weak D call TRBD2 (6 bases). The CDR3 spans 13 residues. The V and J ends lost 5 bases and 2 bases respectively, with 9 bases between them. In germline, CDR1 is MNHEY, CDR2 SVGAGI. The CDR3 here is CASSLAPQETQYF. The CDR3 DNA is TGTGCCAGCAGTCTAGCGCCACAAGAGACCCAGTACTTC.

V is TRBV12-5 and J is TRBJ2-1; D may be TRBD1 (6 bases). There are 15 residues in the CDR3. The germline V gene has CDR1 LGHNT and CDR2 FRNRAP. Trimming removed 1 base at V and 4 bases at J, with 11 bases between. CDR3 bases: TGTGCTAGTGGTTTGGGGAACAGGGTATACAATGAGCAGTTCTTC. Its protein is CASGLGNRVYNEQFF.

V and J are TRBV4-1 and TRBJ2-2; D possibly corresponds to TRBD2 (6 bases). The CDR3 has 14 residues. V lost 0 bases and J lost 6, with 8 bases in between. Germline CDR1 is MGHRA and CDR2 is YSYEKL. CDR3 nucleotides: TGCGCCAGCAGCCAAGATGGAGGGTCCGGGGAGCTGTTTTTT. It specifies CASSQDGGSGELFF.

The chain has TRBV5-1 and TRBJ1-1, with D maybe TRBD1 (6 bases). The CDR3 length is 14 residues. The germline V gene has CDR1 SGHRS and CDR2 YFSETQ. Trimming shortened V by 4 bases and J by 2 bases, and 12 bases separated the two germline ends. The CDR3 bases are TGCGCCAGCAGCCCGGGACATACCAACACTGAAGCTTTCTTT. This sequence encodes CASSPGHTNTEAFF.

The V gene is TRBV7-2, the J gene TRBJ2-7, with D possibly being TRBD1 (6 bases). Trimming took 1 base from V and 3 from J, leaving 10 bases between them. Germline V lookup: CDR1 SGHTA, CDR2 FQGNSA. The CDR3 runs 14 residues. The CDR3 sequence is CASSLGLGGYEQYF. CDR3 DNA sequence: TGTGCCAGCAGCTTAGGCTTAGGGGGCTACGAGCAGTACTTC.

This sequence joins TRBV5-4 and TRBJ1-3; D uncertain. Trimming removed 4 bases at V and 1 base at J, with 12 bases between. In germline, CDR1 is SGHNT, CDR2 YYREEE (reference sequence). The CDR3 covers 15 residues. Here the CDR3 reads CASSLYPGSGNTIYF. CDR3 nucleotide sequence: TGTGCCAGCAGCCTTTATCCGGGTTCTGGAAACACCATATATTTT.